These T cell receptor beta chains were read from a single sample in a study of cytomegalovirus exposure and HLA in healthy donors. This table comes from immunoSEQ multiplex PCR, and its TCRdb copy is limited to in-frame clones, with some not included. The table has approximately 170,000 clones, less than 85% seen once; the top ten hold approximately 4.8%. Sequenced sample: PBMCs. The source is a young man in good health and CMV-seropositive. CDR3s include the opening cysteine and the closing phenylalanine or tryptophan. The order of the fields is CDR3 DNA, CDR3 protein, clone size, V gene, D gene, J gene. D genes are given only for firm matches. Expanded clones get a size class; other rows say once, few or many, or leave the size out.

TGTGCCACCTCACGCGAGGTCATGATCACCGAGGAGCTGTTTTTT	CATSREVMITEELFF	NA	TRBV2	NA	TRBJ2-2
TGTGCCAGCAGCTTAGCTGGTGGGGCCCCCGGGGAGCTGTTTTTT	CASSLAGGAPGELFF	NA	TRBV7-2	NA	TRBJ2-2
TGTGCCAGCAGTTCACCCAGCCAGCGGGGTTCCTACGAGCAGTACTTC	CASSSPSQRGSYEQYF	NA	TRBV7-9	TRBD2	TRBJ2-7
TGTGCCAGTAGTATATCGGACAGGGTCGGGGAGCTGTTTTTT	CASSISDRVGELFF	few	TRBV19	TRBD1	TRBJ2-2
TGTGCCAGCAGTCGCGGGGGGGGCGCCGGGAATCAGCCCCAGCATTTT	CASSRGGGAGNQPQHF	NA	TRBV7-2	NA	TRBJ1-5
TGTGCCAGCAGCGCGGGACTGCAGATCCATCAGCCCCAGCATTTT	CASSAGLQIHQPQHF	NA	TRBV9	NA	TRBJ1-5
TGTGCCACCAGCAGAGATCCGGTATCGGGGAAAGATCAGCCCCAGCATTTT	CATSRDPVSGKDQPQHF	NA	TRBV15	NA	TRBJ1-5
TGTGCCAGCAGCCATATTGGGGGGAACGAAGCTTTCTTT	CASSHIGGNEAFF	NA	TRBV7-2	NA	TRBJ1-1
TGTGCCAGCAGCTTTCAGGGGACCCAGTACTTC	CASSFQGTQYF	NA	TRBV5-8	NA	TRBJ2-5
TGCAGCGTTGTTCAGGGGGCTCAAGGCTACACCTTC	CSVVQGAQGYTF	NA	TRBV29-1	TRBD1	TRBJ1-2
TGTGCCAGCAGCCAAGAGGCAGCAGGCGGGGGGCGATACACCGGGGAGCTGTTTTTT	CASSQEAAGGGRYTGELFF	NA	TRBV14	TRBD2	TRBJ2-2
TGCGCCAGCAGCCCACGGGACACAGATACGCAGTATTTT	CASSPRDTDTQYF	NA	TRBV5-1	NA	TRBJ2-3